This is a list of T cell receptor beta chains from one sample in a study of radiotherapy plus CTLA-4 blockade in lung cancer. Assay used: immunoSEQ multiplex PCR; TCRdb lists only in-frame clones, some missing. The sample shows roughly 48,000 clones, 82% of them seen only once. The material was peripheral blood, obtained from a patient treated with radiotherapy plus ipilimumab. The receptors come from a human donor with non-small cell lung cancer who had stable disease on radiotherapy plus ipilimumab. Both conserved end residues are part of each CDR3. Fields, in order: clone size, D gene, J gene, V gene, CDR3 protein, CDR3 DNA. A D gene is named only where the DNA matches it firmly. Some rows mark clone size as missing; the rest say once, few, many or name a class of expanded clone.

clone size: NA; D gene: TRBD1; J gene: TRBJ1-5; V gene: TRBV19; CDR3 protein: CASSTLGTGSQQPQHF; CDR3 DNA: TGTGCCAGTAGTACCCTCGGGACAGGGTCCCAACAGCCCCAGCATTTT
clone size: NA; D gene: TRBD1; J gene: TRBJ1-5; V gene: TRBV6-6; CDR3 protein: CASTKGQGNNQPQHF; CDR3 DNA: TGTGCCAGCACTAAGGGACAGGGGAACAATCAGCCCCAGCATTTT
clone size: NA; D gene: TRBD2; J gene: TRBJ2-2; V gene: TRBV11-3; CDR3 protein: CASSLRAGGHGELFF; CDR3 DNA: TGTGCCAGCAGCTTACGAGCGGGAGGCCACGGGGAGCTGTTTTTT
clone size: few; D gene: TRBD2; J gene: TRBJ2-2; V gene: TRBV5-1; CDR3 protein: CASSLVAGGSGELFF; CDR3 DNA: TGCGCCAGCAGCTTGGTAGCGGGAGGATCCGGGGAGCTGTTTTTT
clone size: NA; D gene: TRBD1; J gene: TRBJ1-1; V gene: TRBV5-4; CDR3 protein: CASSWGTGTGGERWNTEAFF; CDR3 DNA: TGTGCCAGCAGCTGGGGGACCGGGACAGGGGGCGAAAGGTGGAACACTGAAGCTTTCTTT
clone size: NA; D gene: TRBD2; J gene: TRBJ2-3; V gene: TRBV30; CDR3 protein: CAWSTGLAGEGDTQYF; CDR3 DNA: TGTGCCTGGAGTACGGGACTAGCGGGGGAAGGAGATACGCAGTATTTT
clone size: NA; D gene: NA; J gene: TRBJ2-3; V gene: TRBV27; CDR3 protein: CASSYQFHTDTQYF; CDR3 DNA: TGTGCCAGCAGTTATCAGTTCCACACAGATACGCAGTATTTT
clone size: NA; D gene: NA; J gene: TRBJ2-2; V gene: TRBV10-2; CDR3 protein: CARSGGGAGTGELFF; CDR3 DNA: TGCGCCAGGAGTGGAGGGGGCGCGGGGACCGGGGAGCTGTTTTTT
clone size: few; D gene: TRBD2; J gene: TRBJ2-1; V gene: TRBV7-9; CDR3 protein: CASSLRGGGGDRDEQFF; CDR3 DNA: TGTGCCAGCAGCTTAAGGGGGGGCGGGGGGGATCGGGATGAGCAGTTCTTC
clone size: NA; D gene: NA; J gene: TRBJ1-2; V gene: TRBV4-3; CDR3 protein: CASSQDKADGYTF; CDR3 DNA: TGCGCCAGCAGCCAAGATAAGGCGGATGGCTACACCTTC
clone size: NA; D gene: TRBD1; J gene: TRBJ2-1; V gene: TRBV15; CDR3 protein: CATSGSSRTGYNEQFF; CDR3 DNA: TGTGCCACCAGCGGGTCTAGCAGGACAGGGTACAATGAGCAGTTCTTC
clone size: NA; D gene: NA; J gene: TRBJ2-2; V gene: TRBV21-1; CDR3 protein: CASSSRDRANTGELFF; CDR3 DNA: TGTGCCAGCAGCTCCCGGGACAGGGCGAACACCGGGGAGCTGTTTTTT
clone size: NA; D gene: TRBD1; J gene: TRBJ2-6; V gene: TRBV7-2; CDR3 protein: CASSWTGGTSGANVLTF; CDR3 DNA: TGTGCCAGCAGCTGGACAGGGGGGACCTCTGGGGCCAACGTCCTGACTTTC
clone size: few; D gene: NA; J gene: TRBJ2-7; V gene: TRBV5-6; CDR3 protein: CASSAVPYEQYF; CDR3 DNA: TGTGCCAGCAGCGCGGTACCCTACGAGCAGTACTTC
clone size: NA; D gene: NA; J gene: TRBJ2-3; V gene: TRBV7-2; CDR3 protein: CASSLDGADTQYF; CDR3 DNA: TGTGCCAGCAGCTTAGACGGAGCGGATACGCAGTATTTT
clone size: NA; D gene: NA; J gene: TRBJ1-5; V gene: TRBV28; CDR3 protein: CASSLGGSGGFQPQHF; CDR3 DNA: TGTGCCAGCAGCCTAGGGGGGTCGGGGGGCTTTCAGCCCCAGCATTTT
clone size: NA; D gene: NA; J gene: TRBJ2-5; V gene: TRBV29-1; CDR3 protein: CSAGGGSETQYF; CDR3 DNA: TGCAGCGCCGGGGGTGGCTCAGAGACCCAGTACTTC
clone size: once; D gene: TRBD1; J gene: TRBJ1-5; V gene: TRBV19; CDR3 protein: CASSIGDREDNQPQHF; CDR3 DNA: TGTGCCAGTAGTATTGGGGACAGGGAGGACAATCAGCCCCAGCATTTT
clone size: NA; D gene: TRBD1; J gene: TRBJ2-3; V gene: TRBV5-6; CDR3 protein: CASSKRQGLYTDTQYF; CDR3 DNA: TGTGCCAGCAGCAAAAGACAGGGGTTATACACAGATACGCAGTATTTT
clone size: NA; D gene: NA; J gene: TRBJ1-2; V gene: TRBV12-2; CDR3 protein: CASRSTGGGYTF; CDR3 DNA: TGTGCAAGTCGCTCGACCGGAGGGGGCTACACCTTC
clone size: NA; D gene: NA; J gene: TRBJ1-1; V gene: TRBV28; CDR3 protein: CASSLSQAGNTEAFF; CDR3 DNA: TGTGCCAGCAGTTTAAGTCAAGCAGGGAACACTGAAGCTTTCTTT
clone size: once; D gene: TRBD1; J gene: TRBJ2-4; V gene: TRBV18; CDR3 protein: CASSPPKSYRGAKNIQYF; CDR3 DNA: TGTGCCAGCTCACCACCTAAGTCATACAGGGGAGCCAAAAACATTCAGTACTTC
clone size: NA; D gene: NA; J gene: TRBJ1-2; V gene: TRBV28; CDR3 protein: CASRLPLGVNYGYTF; CDR3 DNA: TGTGCCAGCAGACTCCCCCTAGGGGTGAACTATGGCTACACCTTC
clone size: NA; D gene: NA; J gene: TRBJ2-5; V gene: TRBV7-2; CDR3 protein: CASSLNRQETQYF; CDR3 DNA: TGTGCCAGCAGCTTGAACAGGCAAGAGACCCAGTACTTC
clone size: NA; D gene: NA; J gene: TRBJ1-2; V gene: TRBV6-1; CDR3 protein: CASSEMRQADLGGYTF; CDR3 DNA: TGTGCCAGCAGTGAAATGAGACAGGCGGACTTAGGGGGCTACACCTTC
clone size: NA; D gene: NA; J gene: TRBJ2-7; V gene: TRBV6-1; CDR3 protein: CASTRGGPPYEQYF; CDR3 DNA: TGTGCCAGCACGAGGGGGGGGCCCCCCTACGAGCAGTACTTC
clone size: once; D gene: NA; J gene: TRBJ1-3; V gene: TRBV28; CDR3 protein: CASWKSGRSGNTIYF; CDR3 DNA: TGTGCCAGCTGGAAGAGCGGGCGATCTGGAAACACCATATATTTT
clone size: NA; D gene: NA; J gene: TRBJ2-7; V gene: TRBV10-3; CDR3 protein: CAISESRRQQYF; CDR3 DNA: TGTGCCATCAGTGAGTCGAGGCGCCAGCAGTACTTC
clone size: NA; D gene: TRBD1; J gene: TRBJ2-1; V gene: TRBV28; CDR3 protein: CASQSMSGTGFWNEQFF; CDR3 DNA: TGTGCCAGCCAATCTATGTCCGGGACAGGGTTCTGGAATGAGCAGTTCTTC
clone size: NA; D gene: NA; J gene: TRBJ2-5; V gene: TRBV7-2; CDR3 protein: CASSLAGGQGQYF; CDR3 DNA: TGTGCCAGCAGCTTAGCGGGGGGGCAGGGCCAGTACTTC
clone size: few; D gene: TRBD1; J gene: TRBJ1-4; V gene: TRBV11-3; CDR3 protein: CASSLEAGGNEKLFF; CDR3 DNA: TGTGCCAGCAGCTTAGAGGCAGGGGGTAATGAAAAACTGTTTTTT
clone size: NA; D gene: TRBD2; J gene: TRBJ2-3; V gene: TRBV2; CDR3 protein: CASSDVRERGDTQYF; CDR3 DNA: TGTGCCAGCAGTGACGTGCGGGAGCGTGGAGATACGCAGTATTTT
clone size: NA; D gene: TRBD2; J gene: TRBJ2-3; V gene: TRBV7-8; CDR3 protein: CASSSSSGRAGTDTQYF; CDR3 DNA: TGTGCCAGCAGCTCTTCTAGCGGGAGGGCGGGCACAGATACGCAGTATTTT
clone size: NA; D gene: TRBD2; J gene: TRBJ2-1; V gene: TRBV7-6; CDR3 protein: CASSLLDSGLVYNEQFF; CDR3 DNA: TGTGCCAGCAGCTTACTTGATAGCGGGCTGGTATACAATGAGCAGTTCTTC
clone size: NA; D gene: TRBD1; J gene: TRBJ1-2; V gene: TRBV5-1; CDR3 protein: CASSIGQGGYGYTF; CDR3 DNA: TGCGCCAGCAGCATCGGACAGGGTGGTTATGGCTACACCTTC
clone size: NA; D gene: TRBD1; J gene: TRBJ1-2; V gene: TRBV28; CDR3 protein: CASSPWLRQGVNYGYTF; CDR3 DNA: TGTGCCAGCAGTCCTTGGCTCCGACAGGGGGTTAACTATGGCTACACCTTC
clone size: NA; D gene: TRBD2; J gene: TRBJ2-5; V gene: TRBV2; CDR3 protein: CASRWTSGRGAGTQYF; CDR3 DNA: TGTGCCAGCAGATGGACTAGCGGGAGGGGAGCGGGGACCCAGTACTTC
clone size: NA; D gene: TRBD1; J gene: TRBJ2-2; V gene: TRBV9; CDR3 protein: CASSVGGGQGALTGELFF; CDR3 DNA: TGTGCCAGCAGCGTAGGGGGGGGACAGGGGGCCCTCACCGGGGAGCTGTTTTTT
clone size: NA; D gene: NA; J gene: TRBJ2-7; V gene: TRBV15; CDR3 protein: CATAPEPNSYEQYF; CDR3 DNA: TGTGCCACCGCCCCTGAGCCAAACTCCTACGAGCAGTACTTC
clone size: NA; D gene: NA; J gene: TRBJ2-5; V gene: TRBV27; CDR3 protein: CASSLLAAQETQYF; CDR3 DNA: TGTGCCAGCAGTTTGCTAGCAGCTCAAGAGACCCAGTACTTC
clone size: NA; D gene: TRBD2; J gene: TRBJ2-2; V gene: TRBV15; CDR3 protein: CATSRQLAGGTSAGELFF; CDR3 DNA: TGTGCCACCAGCAGGCAACTAGCGGGAGGAACCTCGGCCGGGGAGCTGTTTTTT
clone size: few; D gene: NA; J gene: TRBJ1-3; V gene: TRBV30; CDR3 protein: CAWSASDRPGNTIYF; CDR3 DNA: TGTGCCTGGAGTGCTTCTGACAGACCTGGAAACACCATATATTTT
clone size: once; D gene: NA; J gene: TRBJ2-2; V gene: TRBV5-1; CDR3 protein: CASSKGHLKGTGELFF; CDR3 DNA: TGCGCCAGCAGCAAGGGACACCTCAAGGGCACCGGGGAGCTGTTTTTT
clone size: NA; D gene: NA; J gene: TRBJ1-4; V gene: TRBV7-6; CDR3 protein: CASSPTGGGRLFF; CDR3 DNA: TGTGCCAGCAGCCCGACCGGGGGGGGGCGACTGTTTTTT
clone size: NA; D gene: TRBD2; J gene: TRBJ2-7; V gene: TRBV2; CDR3 protein: CASSNRVGGPSEQYF; CDR3 DNA: TGTGCCAGCTCTAATCGAGTGGGAGGGCCCTCCGAGCAGTACTTC
clone size: NA; D gene: TRBD2; J gene: TRBJ2-7; V gene: TRBV5-4; CDR3 protein: CASSLEAGGPYEQYF; CDR3 DNA: TGTGCCAGCAGCTTGGAAGCGGGAGGGCCTTACGAGCAGTACTTC
clone size: NA; D gene: NA; J gene: TRBJ2-2; V gene: TRBV6-4; CDR3 protein: CASTALVGGGGGELFF; CDR3 DNA: TGTGCCAGCACTGCCCTGGTGGGGGGAGGTGGCGGGGAGCTGTTTTTT
clone size: once; D gene: TRBD2; J gene: TRBJ2-3; V gene: TRBV29-1; CDR3 protein: CSASGRGTDTQYF; CDR3 DNA: TGCAGCGCCAGCGGGAGGGGGACAGATACGCAGTATTTT
clone size: few; D gene: TRBD1; J gene: TRBJ1-3; V gene: TRBV6-6; CDR3 protein: CASSSSTGSGNTIYF; CDR3 DNA: TGTGCCAGCAGTTCCTCGACAGGGTCGGGAAACACCATATATTTT
clone size: NA; D gene: TRBD1; J gene: TRBJ2-2; V gene: TRBV28; CDR3 protein: CASRLTGLGTGELFF; CDR3 DNA: TGTGCCAGCAGACTGACAGGGCTGGGCACCGGGGAGCTGTTTTTT